The next 27 T cell receptor beta chains were all read from a single sample in a study of response to subunit inactivated influenza vaccine. TCRdb reprocessed the RT-PCR reads with MiXCR, giving one entry per CDR3 protein. The sample has 530,000 or so distinct CDR3 sequences, approximately 14% seen once. Here the sequenced sample was PBMCs from blood, taken approximately 12 days after vaccination. These receptor sequences come from a man in his fifties or sixties who received an inactivated influenza vaccine.

This clonotype was seen at least ten times. The genes are TRBV27 and TRBJ2-5; TRBD1 matches 12 bases. The CDR3 runs to 15 residues. The V segment lost 2 bases and the J segment 5 bases; nucleotides outside the gene matches: 3. From germline, CDR1 is MNHEY and CDR2 SMNVEV (reference sequence). In nucleotides, the CDR3 is TGTGCCAGCAGTTTAGGGACAGGGGGCAGGGAGACCCAGTACTTC. Its translation is CASSLGTGGRETQYF.

The chain employs TRBV7-2 and TRBJ2-3; possible D gene TRBD2, 5 bases. The CDR3 length is 14 residues. Trimming removed 1 base at V and 6 bases at J, with 11 bases between. The germline V gene has CDR1 SGHTA and CDR2 FQGNSA. The CDR3 DNA reads as TGTGCCAGCAGCTTAGTGGGAGTCGCGGATACGCAGTATTTT. Translated, it gives CASSLVGVADTQYF.

This sequence joins TRBV28 and TRBJ1-5; D might be TRBD1 (6 bases). CDR1 is MDHEN, CDR2 SYDVKM, per germline. Trimming shortened V by 5 bases and J by 5 bases, and 16 bases separated the two germline ends. The CDR3 is 15 residues long. This chain's CDR3 is CASSDLTGQDQPQHF. CDR3 sequence (DNA): TGTGCCAGCAGTGACCTCACAGGGCAGGATCAGCCCCAGCATTTT.

CDR3 residues: CASSSPAYSNQPQHF. In DNA form, the CDR3 reads TGTGCCAGCAGTTCCCCCGCATATAGCAATCAGCCCCAGCATTTT. The gene calls are TRBV28 and TRBJ1-5, with no clear D. Deletions cut 4 bases from V and 0 bases from J, with 10 bases between. Per the germline V gene, CDR1 is MDHEN and CDR2 is SYDVKM. This CDR3 is 15 amino acids long.

This clonotype was seen only a few times. V gene TRBV10-3 combines with J gene TRBJ2-7, with TRBD1 identical over 7 bases. The junction had 4 bases not matched to a gene; V was cut back by 10 bases and J by 4 bases. The germline gives CDR1 ENHRY, CDR2 SYGVKD. The CDR3 is made up of 11 amino acids. The DNA of the CDR3 is TGTGCCACTCAGACAGGGTACGAGCAGTACTTC. Its protein is CATQTGYEQYF.

This clonotype came up a few times. The V gene is TRBV6-2 or TRBV6-3, the J gene TRBJ2-1, with D possibly being TRBD1 or TRBD2 (5 bases each). CDR3 length equals 12 residues. Deletions cut 4 bases from V and 6 bases from J, with 7 bases between. CDR1 and CDR2 from the germline V gene are MNHEY and SVGEGT. CDR3 coding DNA: TGTGCCAGCAGTTTTGGGACCAATGAGCAGTTCTTC. This translates into CASSFGTNEQFF.

V and J are TRBV20-1 and TRBJ2-3, with D maybe TRBD1 (6 bases). The CDR3 loop spans 16 amino acids. V shed 0 bases and J shed 3 bases, with 16 bases lying between them. CDR1 and CDR2 from the germline V gene are DFQATT and SNEGSKA (reference sequence). CDR3 residues: CSARDIQGMTTDTQYF. In DNA form, the CDR3 reads TGCAGTGCTAGAGATATCCAGGGGATGACTACAGATACGCAGTATTTT.

This sequence joins TRBV12-3 or TRBV12-4 and TRBJ2-7; the match to TRBD1 covers 8 bases. The CDR3 sequence is 15 residues long. The V and J ends lost 3 bases and 3 bases, in that order; junction bases with no gene match: 7. The CDR3 spells CASSFFGQGRYEQYF. In DNA form, the CDR3 reads TGTGCCAGCAGTTTTTTTGGACAGGGCCGCTACGAGCAGTACTTC.

V and J are TRBV15 and TRBJ1-1, with D tentatively TRBD1 (5 bases). The CDR3 extends over 16 amino acids. The germline gives CDR1 LNHNV, CDR2 YYDKDF (reference sequence). V was cut by 3 bases and J by 0 bases, with 14 bases left in between. The CDR3, as DNA: TGTGCCACCAGCAGTACCCGACAGTCGATGAACACTGAAGCTTTCTTT. It translates to CATSSTRQSMNTEAFF.

The chain uses TRBV6-1 and TRBJ1-6, with D maybe TRBD1 (6 bases). V was pared by 5 bases and J by 4 bases, with 18 bases between. The CDR3 length is 17 residues. Germline-derived CDR1 and CDR2 are MNHNS and SASEGT. The CDR3 DNA reads as TGTGCCAGCAGTCCCACCAGGGGCCTCATTTATAATTCACCCCTCCACTTT. Protein product: CASSPTRGLIYNSPLHF.

This clonotype was recorded a few times. This chain joins TRBV5-1 and TRBJ1-5, with a tentative D call TRBD1 (5 bases). Looked up from germline, CDR1 is SGHRS and CDR2 is YFSETQ. The V and J ends lost 4 bases and 6 bases respectively, with 14 bases between them. The CDR3 totals 14 residues. The CDR3 loop is CASSTGQASQPQHF. The CDR3 DNA reads as TGCGCCAGCAGCACCGGACAAGCATCTCAGCCCCAGCATTTT.

The chain is built from TRBV7-2 and TRBJ2-1, with D maybe TRBD2 (7 bases). V shed 0 bases and J shed 8 bases, with 14 bases lying between them. Germline V gene data show CDR1 as SGHTA and CDR2 as FQGNSA. CDR3 length: 15 residues. DNA of the CDR3: TGTGCCAGCAGCTTAGCGGTGGGGGGGCACTATGAGCAGTTCTTC. Translation gives CASSLAVGGHYEQFF.

The chain carries TRBV30 and TRBJ2-5, with D hard to call. This CDR3 spans 12 amino acids. Germline CDR1 is GTSNPN and CDR2 is SVGIG (reference sequence). V gave up 0 bases and J gave up 4 bases, with 6 bases separating them. This chain's CDR3 is CAWSVGRETQYF. The DNA of the CDR3 is TGTGCCTGGAGTGTCGGCCGAGAGACCCAGTACTTC.

V usage is TRBV7-9 and J usage is TRBJ2-3; D unclear. In germline, CDR1 is SEHNR, CDR2 FQNEAQ (reference sequence). The ends were cut back, 5 bases at V and 0 bases at J, with 9 bases in the middle. The CDR3 runs 14 residues. Here the CDR3 reads CASSVSLSTDTQYF. The CDR3 DNA reads TGTGCCAGCAGCGTAAGTTTAAGCACAGATACGCAGTATTTT.

This clonotype has a handful of counts. The rearrangement uses TRBV20-1 and TRBJ1-2; no clear D gene. The germline V and J ends were trimmed by 2 bases and 5 bases, with 15 bases remaining between them. From germline, CDR1 is DFQATT and CDR2 SNEGSKA (reference sequence). The CDR3 extends over 14 amino acids. This CDR3 reads CSARYVTYGYGYTF. Written as DNA, the CDR3 is TGCAGTGCTAGATACGTTACTTACGGGTATGGCTACACCTTC.

The V gene is TRBV28, the J gene TRBJ2-1; 15 nucleotides align to TRBD2. The J segment lost 10 bases and the V segment lost 5 bases, leaving 9 bases of the junction unmatched. In germline, CDR1 is MDHEN, CDR2 SYDVKM. This CDR3 spans 16 amino acids. For the CDR3, the DNA is TGTGCCAGCAGTCCCCTGGGACTAGCGGGAGGTCGGGAGCAGTTCTTC. Translating gives CASSPLGLAGGREQFF. The entire variable domain, with the rest obtained from reference TRBV28 and TRBJ2-1, is as follows: DVKVTQSSRYLVKRTGEKVFLECVQDMDHENMFWYRQDPGLGLRLIYFSYDVKMKEKGDIPEGYSVSREKKERFSLILESASTNQTSMYLCASSPLGLAGGREQFFGPGTRLTVL.

This chain joins TRBV7-9 and TRBJ2-5; possible D gene TRBD1, 6 bases. With 3 bases removed from V and 5 bases from J, the gap between germline ends came to 13 bases. This CDR3 is built from 14 residues. Germline V gives CDR1 SEHNR, CDR2 FQNEAQ (reference sequence). The CDR3 bases are TGTGCCAGCAGCTTTGTTGTCCAGGGGGAGACCCAGTACTTC. Amino acids: CASSFVVQGETQYF.

This clonotype showed up just a few times. The chain employs TRBV6-2 or TRBV6-3 and TRBJ1-5; D remains ambiguous. V was trimmed by 2 bases and J by 2 bases, leaving 19 bases between them. Per germline, CDR1 MNHEY and CDR2 SVGEGT. The CDR3 covers 18 residues. The CDR3 DNA reads as TGTGCCAGCAGTTACGACGACACATCTCGTGTGGGCAATCAGCCCCAGCATTTT. This codes for CASSYDDTSRVGNQPQHF.

This clonotype occurred a few times. V usage is TRBV9 and J usage is TRBJ2-1, with D possibly being TRBD1 (5 bases). Between the trimmed V and J ends, which lost 0 bases and 8 bases, there was a span of 9 bases. Germline lookup yields CDR1 SGDLS and CDR2 YYNGEE. The CDR3 extends over 13 amino acids. The CDR3 reads CASSVAIRDEQFF. The CDR3 DNA is TGTGCCAGCAGCGTAGCTATCAGGGATGAGCAGTTCTTC. Combining the CDR3 with reference TRBV9 and TRBJ2-1 gives the whole variable domain DSGVTQTPKHLITATGQRVTLRCSPRSGDLSVYWYQQSLDQGLQFLIQYYNGEERAKGNILERFSAQQFPDLHSELNLSSLELGDSALYFCASSVAIRDEQFFGPGTRLTVL.

This clonotype was picked up a small number of times. V usage is TRBV5-1 and J usage is TRBJ2-5; D may be TRBD1 or TRBD2 (5 bases each). The germline V gene encodes CDR1 SGHRS and CDR2 YFSETQ. The CDR3 contains 16 residues. Trimming pared 4 bases from V and 3 bases from J, leaving 19 bases between. DNA of the CDR3: TGCGCCAGCAGCCCTCGAGGGGCCGACAGAGAAGAGACCCAGTACTTC. It yields the protein CASSPRGADREETQYF.

The chain is built from TRBV20-1 and TRBJ2-1, with D possibly TRBD2 on 7 matching bases. Germline CDR1 reads DFQATT; CDR2 reads SNEGSKA (reference sequence). The CDR3 contains 24 residues. Trimming cost V 5 bases and J 0 bases, with 41 bases left between them. This CDR3 reads CSAEINNLGGGSPFPLCSYNEQFF. CDR3 nucleotides: TGCAGTGCTGAGATCAACAATCTTGGGGGGGGCAGCCCCTTCCCACTGTGCTCCTACAATGAGCAGTTCTTC.

The rearrangement joins TRBV10-3 to TRBJ1-4; unclear D gene. Germline loops: CDR1 ENHRY, CDR2 SYGVKD. The ends were cut back, 0 bases at V and 7 bases at J, with 9 bases in the middle. This CDR3 comprises 14 residues. CDR3 sequence: CAISESKISEKLFF. The CDR3, as DNA: TGTGCCATCAGTGAGTCGAAGATTTCTGAAAAACTGTTTTTT.

Many counts were recorded for this clonotype. This chain connects TRBV5-1 to TRBJ1-1, with D possibly being TRBD1 (5 bases). This CDR3 has 14 amino acids. The germline V gene has CDR1 SGHRS and CDR2 YFSETQ. Trimming left V 2 bases short and J 1 base short, with 9 bases between. The CDR3, as DNA: TGCGCCAGCAGCTTTGGGACGGGGAACACTGAAGCTTTCTTT. This sequence encodes CASSFGTGNTEAFF.

This clonotype was found a few times. The chain has TRBV5-1 and TRBJ2-1, with 11 bases matching TRBD1. The CDR3 loop spans 15 amino acids. V lost 7 bases, J lost 7 bases, and 10 bases stayed unmatched. Per the germline V gene, CDR1 is SGHRS and CDR2 is YFSETQ. CDR3 protein: CASDRRDRGSNEQFF. CDR3 bases: TGCGCCAGCGACCGCCGGGACAGGGGGAGTAATGAGCAGTTCTTC.

This clonotype came up a few times. The chain links TRBV12-3 or TRBV12-4 to TRBJ2-7; TRBD2 aligns across 7 bases. The CDR3 loop spans 16 amino acids. V lost 3 bases to trimming and J lost 4 bases; unmatched junction nucleotides: 12. The CDR3 sequence: CASSLRVTSKGYEQYF. The CDR3 DNA follows: TGTGCCAGCAGTTTGCGTGTGACTAGCAAAGGTTACGAGCAGTACTTC.

This clonotype was seen a few times. The chain uses TRBV9 and TRBJ1-4, with no clear D. This CDR3 has 15 residues. Germline-derived CDR1 and CDR2 are SGDLS and YYNGEE. V shed 4 bases and J shed 4 bases, with 14 bases lying between them. The CDR3 sequence is CASSPRGVDNEKLFF. The DNA for the CDR3 is TGTGCCAGCAGCCCTCGTGGGGTGGATAATGAAAAACTGTTTTTT.

This clonotype was detected only once. CDR3 DNA sequence: TGTGCCAGTAGTATGCGAGACAGGGCGGGTGAGCAGTACTTC. Its protein is CASSMRDRAGEQYF. The V gene is TRBV19, the J gene TRBJ2-7, with 7 bases aligning to TRBD1. The CDR3 runs to 14 residues. The germline CDR1 and CDR2 sequences are LNHDA and SQIVND (reference sequence). After removal of 3 bases from V and 7 bases from J, the junction contained 9 bases not matched to a gene. The full variable domain, completed using reference TRBV19 and TRBJ2-7, is DGGITQSPKYLFRKEGQNVTLSCEQNLNHDAMYWYRQDPGQGLRLIYYSQIVNDFQKGDIAEGYSVSREKKESFPLTVTSAQKNPTAFYLCASSMRDRAGEQYFGPGTRLTVT.